The source of this TCR beta chain is a study of identifying expanded T cells in peripheral blood (dated by TCRdb to about 2019). Broadly, across the study: Technical replicates were generated by sequencing separate aliquots of the same genomic DNA pool, and four replicates were compared pairwise.

No immune events such as infections were documented for the healthy donors during the collection period. To calibrate time-dependent variance in a beta-binomial model of T-cell clone differential abundance, blood repertoires from healthy donors were used as a training cohort. The training cohort included around ten healthy donors, of whom 3 were female and 7 were male. An age range of roughly 29 to 70 years, with an average of roughly 47 years, was recorded for the donors. Obtained from a commercial supplier, whole blood was collected from each healthy donor at three time points set two to three weeks apart. For immunosequencing, genomic DNA was extracted from unsorted whole blood. Points the paper makes about the study in general: The authors expected that biological variance in healthy repertoires might rise further over much longer intervals, such as months to years. The binomial model flagged around 1.1 differentially abundant clones between technical replicates, compared with about 16 over two weeks and 19 over roughly 4 weeks. Across all healthy-donor time intervals, the beta-binomial model significantly lowered both the number of clones called differentially abundant and the false-positive rate. In all healthy donors, the variance in clone template counts between samples taken two weeks apart rose significantly as total template count increased.

TCRbeta CDR3 regions were profiled with the immunoSEQ Assay using bias-controlled multiplex PCR amplification of genomic DNA. Per the source publication's procedure: The absolute abundance of each unique TCRbeta CDR3 region was quantified after sequences were collapsed and filtered. Differential abundance was assessed using a binomial (Fisher-equivalent) model and a beta-binomial model in which time-dependent variance fitted from healthy donors was added. Any clone with fewer than 5 combined templates was excluded, and a clone was called differentially abundant if its Benjamini-Hochberg FDR was below 0.01. In the beta-binomial model, variance was expressed as a function of the total template count across the two samples, in the form v = (b*log(k)+a)^2. This is the immuneACCESS table as TCRdb keeps it, with only in-frame sequences that have V and J called. A part of the clones is gone; compared with another copy, unresolved V genes explain less than half, and the rest is unexplained. V and J calls and clone size follow that table, whereas D and trimming were derived from the DNA. This sample gives approximately 91,000 clones in total; about 91% of them show up just once. The ten largest account for around 3.6% of the sample.

As regards this clone: The antigen it binds to is not known. Qualities for individual bases were not recorded, and no much larger clone is one base off.

Looking up the germline V gene yields CDR1 SGHRS and CDR2 YFSETQ. Reading from cysteine to phenylalanine, the CDR3 counts 11 amino acids. Here the CDR3 DNA is all that survives: 33 bases in frame from base 1. The chain is encoded by TRBV5-1 joined to TRBJ2-5; TRBD1 is a possible D gene, resting on 5 matching bases. The DNA matches TRBJ2-7 better at its end, which makes the J call doubtful. Source material: blood. The sequence was obtained from a person aged 18 to 75 in good health. The nucleotides are TGCGCCAGCAGCTTGCAGGGCGAGCAGTACTTC. This translates into CASSLQGEQYF.